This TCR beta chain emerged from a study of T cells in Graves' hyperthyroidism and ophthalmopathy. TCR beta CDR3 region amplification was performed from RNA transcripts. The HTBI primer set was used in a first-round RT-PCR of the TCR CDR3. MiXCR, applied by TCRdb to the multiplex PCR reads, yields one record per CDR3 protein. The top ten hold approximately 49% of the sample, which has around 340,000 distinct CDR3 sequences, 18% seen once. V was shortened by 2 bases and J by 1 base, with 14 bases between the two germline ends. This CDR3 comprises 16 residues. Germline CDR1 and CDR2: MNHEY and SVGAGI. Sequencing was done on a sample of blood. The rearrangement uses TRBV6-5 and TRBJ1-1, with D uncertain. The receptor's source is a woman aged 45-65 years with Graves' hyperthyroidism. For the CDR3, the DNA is TGTGCCAGCAGTTACATTGGACCAGCCTCGAACACTGAAGCTTTCTTT. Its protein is CASSYIGPASNTEAFF.